One sample yielded the 10 T cell receptor beta chains listed below, sequenced in a study of blood T cell repertoires in COVID-19. Clones were read by immunoSEQ multiplex PCR, and TCRdb kept only the in-frame ones, dropping some. Of roughly 260,000 clones in the sample, approximately 91% were seen once. Sequencing was carried out using PBMCs or T cells enriched from blood (not recorded which). These receptor sequences come from a human donor in a cohort exposed to, infected with or recovered from COVID-19 (not recorded which). The donor label of this sample is uncertain.

The chain recombines TRBV25-1 with TRBJ2-3, with 7 bases identical to TRBD1. This CDR3 spans 15 amino acids. The J segment lost 6 bases and the V segment lost 5 bases, leaving 11 bases of the junction unmatched. Germline V gene data show CDR1 as MGHDK and CDR2 as SYGVNS. CDR3 loop: CASSHRQGIQDTQYF. In nucleotides, the CDR3 is TGTGCCAGCAGTCATAGACAGGGCATTCAGGATACGCAGTATTTT.

In its sample, this clone was seen once. In DNA form, the CDR3 reads TGTGCCAGCAGCTATCGGGGCGGGGGTTCCCCATATACGCAGTATTTT. It specifies CASSYRGGGSPYTQYF. The V gene is TRBV7-2, the J gene TRBJ2-3; the match to TRBD2 covers 7 bases. There are 16 residues in the CDR3. After removal of 4 bases from V and 7 bases from J, the junction contained 14 bases not matched to a gene. Germline V gene sequence: CDR1 SGHTA, CDR2 FQGNSA.

The chain carries TRBV5-4 and TRBJ1-2; the D gene is possibly TRBD1 (6 bases). Per germline, CDR1 SGHNT and CDR2 YYREEE (reference sequence). This CDR3 is 17 amino acids long. Trimming left V 4 bases short and J 0 bases short, with 19 bases between. CDR3 bases: TGTGCCAGCAGCCATTACAGACAGGCCTCAGCTAACTATGGCTACACCTTC. This sequence encodes CASSHYRQASANYGYTF.

V gene TRBV3-1 (or the pseudogene TRBV3-2) combines with J gene TRBJ1-1, with TRBD1 as a possible D gene (5 bases). Germline V gene data show CDR1 as LGHDT and CDR2 as YNNKEL (reference sequence). The CDR3 is 14 amino acids. Trimming took off 3 bases at V and 1 base at J, with 9 bases between the two ends. The CDR3 nucleotides are TGTGCCAGCAGCCATCGACAGAGGAACACTGAAGCTTTCTTT. Translating it yields CASSHRQRNTEAFF.

The chain links TRBV25-1 to TRBJ2-7; perhaps TRBD2 as D (7 bases). V shed 2 bases and J shed 0 bases, with 11 bases lying between them. This CDR3 comprises 15 residues. Germline V gives CDR1 MGHDK, CDR2 SYGVNS. Written as DNA, the CDR3 is TGTGCCAGCAGTGAAGGGGGGGGCCCCTCCTACGAGCAGTACTTC. This codes for CASSEGGGPSYEQYF.

V and J are TRBV6-5 and TRBJ1-2; no definite D call. This CDR3 has 15 residues. V lost 3 bases to trimming and J lost 1 base, with 12 bases between them. Germline lookup yields CDR1 MNHEY and CDR2 SVGAGI. This chain's CDR3 is CASSYSGLINYGYTF. DNA of the CDR3: TGTGCCAGCAGTTATTCGGGTCTAATTAACTATGGCTACACCTTC.

CDR3: CASSQGALRRSDTEAFF. The CDR3 bases are TGCGCCAGCAGCCAAGGGGCTTTGAGGAGGTCGGACACTGAAGCTTTCTTT. J is TRBJ1-1 and V is TRBV4-3, with D hard to call. V dropped 1 base and J dropped 3 bases, with 18 bases sitting between them. There are 17 residues in the CDR3. Germline V gene lookup returns CDR1 LGHNA and CDR2 YSLEER.

J is TRBJ2-1 and V is TRBV6-5, with a weak D call TRBD1 (6 bases). The CDR3 sequence is 13 residues long. Trimming cost V 7 bases and J 8 bases, with 15 bases left between them. In germline, CDR1 is MNHEY, CDR2 SVGAGI. The CDR3 nucleotides are TGTGCCAGCAACATACAGGGTAGACATGAGCAGTTCTTC. This sequence encodes CASNIQGRHEQFF.

The chain carries TRBV30 and TRBJ1-2; D not resolved. CDR1 and CDR2 (germline): GTSNPN, SVGIG (reference sequence). The CDR3 contains 16 residues. Trimming stripped 0 bases from V and 2 bases from J, with 16 bases between. The CDR3 region has the DNA TGTGCCTGGAGTGTTCCGTCGTACGGAGGCAACTATGGCTACACCTTC. Encoded protein: CAWSVPSYGGNYGYTF.

The chain uses TRBV2 and TRBJ2-5, with 9 bases aligning to TRBD1. The CDR3 is made up of 15 amino acids. With V trimmed by 4 bases and J by 5 bases, 8 bases remained unmatched. CDR1 is SNHLY, CDR2 FYNNEI, per germline. For the CDR3, the DNA is TGTGCCAGCAGTGGACAGGGGGTCCTCGGGGAGACCCAGTACTTC. Translated: CASSGQGVLGETQYF. The full variable domain, its missing parts supplied by reference TRBV2 and TRBJ2-5, is EPEVTQTPSHQVTQMGQEVILRCVPISNHLYFYWYRQILGQKVEFLVSFYNNEISEKSEIFDDQFSVERPDGSNFTLKIRSTKLEDSAMYFCASSGQGVLGETQYFGPGTRLLVL.